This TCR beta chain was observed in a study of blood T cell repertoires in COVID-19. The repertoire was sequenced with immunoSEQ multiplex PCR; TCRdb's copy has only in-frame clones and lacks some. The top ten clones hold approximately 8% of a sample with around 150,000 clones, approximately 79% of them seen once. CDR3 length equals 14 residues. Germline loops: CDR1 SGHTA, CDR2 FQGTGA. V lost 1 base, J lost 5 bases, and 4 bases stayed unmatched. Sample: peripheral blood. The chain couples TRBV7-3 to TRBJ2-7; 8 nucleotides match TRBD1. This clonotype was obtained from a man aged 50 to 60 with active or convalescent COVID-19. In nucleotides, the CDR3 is TGTGCCAGCAGCTTAAGCCAGGGGGCCGACGAGCAGTACTTC. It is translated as CASSLSQGADEQYF.